This T cell receptor beta chain stems from a study of cytomegalovirus exposure and HLA in healthy donors. On this clone itself: The junction differs from germline at one of its ends, possibly a read error.

Assay used: immunoSEQ multiplex PCR; TCRdb lists only in-frame clones, some missing. Altogether about 350,000 clones are present, 75% to 90% being singletons, with the ten largest covering roughly 1.2%. Germline loops: CDR1 KGHSH, CDR2 LQKENI. The CDR3 runs to 15 residues. The rearrangement links TRBV18 to TRBJ1-1; 10 positions match TRBD1. This clonotype originated in a woman in her 30s in good health and CMV-seropositive. The sequenced sample was PBMCs. This CDR3 reads CASSQTGQGNAEAFF. The DNA for the CDR3 is TGTGCCAGCTCACAAACGGGACAGGGGAACGCTGAAGCTTTCTTT. Supplemented by reference TRBV18 and TRBJ1-1, the full variable domain reads NAGVMQNPRHLVRRRGQEARLRCSPMKGHSHVYWYRQLPEEGLKFMVYLQKENIIDESGMPKERFSAEFPKEGPSILRIQQVVRGDSAAYFCASSQTGQGNAEAFFGQGTRLTVV.